The table lists the clone carrying this T cell receptor beta chain with a count of one. This sample was included in a study of blood T cell repertoires in COVID-19. Germline assignment: CDR1 MDHEN and CDR2 SYDVKM. The CDR3 is 15 residues long. The V gene end was trimmed by 6 bases and the J gene end by 4 bases; junction bases not matched to a gene: 6. Profiled with immunoSEQ multiplex PCR; TCRdb holds only in-frame clones, not every one. The table has 210,000 or so clones, approximately 85% seen once. The rearrangement joins TRBV28 to TRBJ2-3; 11 nucleotides line up with TRBD2. The sample consisted of peripheral blood. The clonotype comes from a man in his fifties with COVID-19, enrolled during active disease. Here the CDR3 reads CASRASGGPSDTQYF. As DNA, the CDR3 is TGTGCCAGCAGAGCTAGCGGGGGGCCATCAGATACGCAGTATTTT.